This T cell receptor beta chain emerged from a study of OX40 agonist ivuxolimab in advanced cancers. In the study overall: Patients assigned to dose escalation were diagnosed with hepatocellular carcinoma, melanoma, renal cell or head and neck cancer.

Study observations and caveats: At 0.1 to 3.0 mg/kg and by week 6, clonal expansion occurred in CD4+ and CD8+ blood T cells.

Assay: immunoSEQ multiplex PCR; the TCRdb copy retains only in-frame clones and omits some. The sample shows roughly 80,000 clones, around 87% of them seen only once. With 4 bases clipped from V and 0 bases from J, the junction kept 12 bases outside the gene matches. The CDR3 extends over 20 amino acids. Germline V CDR1 and CDR2: SGHKS, YYEKEE (reference sequence). Comments on this clone: The antigen remains undetermined.

V gene TRBV5-5 combines with J gene TRBJ2-4; TRBD2 matches 14 bases. Sequencing was performed on CD4+ or CD8+ T cells sorted from blood, taken in a trial of the OX40 agonist ivuxolimab. This clonotype was sampled from an adult with an advanced solid tumor such as melanoma, head and neck, liver or kidney cancer. The CDR3 nucleotides read TGTGCCAGCAGCCTGACTAGCGGGAGGGTACTAGATCTAGCCAAAAACATTCAGTACTTC. Translated: CASSLTSGRVLDLAKNIQYF. Filled out from reference TRBV5-5 and TRBJ2-4, the complete variable domain reads DAGVTQSPTHLIKTRGQQVTLRCSPISGHKSVSWYQQVLGQGPQFIFQYYEKEERGRGNFPDRFSARQFPNYSSELNVNALLLGDSALYLCASSLTSGRVLDLAKNIQYFGAGTRLSVL.